These 23 T cell receptor beta chains were sequenced from one sample in a study of control samples from healthy donors and cancer patients. Repertoires were generated with immunoSEQ multiplex PCR, while TCRdb's copy carries only in-frame clones and drops some. Of approximately 84,000 clones listed, roughly 86% are singletons. Sequencing input: blood. The receptors shown here come from a woman aged 55 to 70 in good health.

This chain joins TRBV5-1 and TRBJ2-1, with D hard to call. Trimming stripped 0 bases from V and 7 bases from J, with 14 bases between. The V gene's germline CDR1 is SGHRS and CDR2 YFSETQ. The CDR3 runs to 15 residues. This CDR3 reads CASSLGRPPPNEQFF. DNA of the CDR3: TGCGCCAGCAGCTTGGGGAGACCCCCCCCGAATGAGCAGTTCTTC.

The chain recombines TRBV9 with TRBJ2-3; D might be TRBD2 (5 bases). The CDR3 sequence is 16 residues long. The germline gives CDR1 SGDLS, CDR2 YYNGEE. The V gene lost 0 bases and the J gene lost 4 bases, with 15 bases spanning the gap. The CDR3 region is CASSVDLGVGADTQYF. For the CDR3, the DNA is TGTGCCAGCAGCGTAGATCTGGGAGTAGGCGCAGATACGCAGTATTTT.

This clone was counted a few times. This rearrangement joins TRBV4-1 to TRBJ2-1; 9 bases are a match to TRBD1. V lost 3 bases to trimming and J lost 4 bases; unmatched junction nucleotides: 7. Germline CDR1 reads MGHRA; CDR2 reads YSYEKL. CDR3 length equals 16 residues. The CDR3 DNA reads TGCGCCAGCAGCCAGGGACAGGGCGGAATGTACAATGAGCAGTTCTTC. Translation gives CASSQGQGGMYNEQFF.

The chain is built from TRBV12-3 or TRBV12-4 and TRBJ2-5, with D unclear. The ends were cut back, 6 bases at V and 4 bases at J, with 9 bases in the middle. The CDR3 spans 12 residues. CDR3 region: CASSWGRETQYF. Written as DNA, the CDR3 is TGTGCCAGCAGCTGGGGAAGAGAGACCCAGTACTTC.

The V and J genes are TRBV4-2 and TRBJ2-3; 7 bases line up with TRBD1. After removal of 4 bases from V and 1 base from J, the junction contained 2 bases not matched to a gene. CDR3 length: 14 residues. Germline V CDR1 and CDR2: LGHNA, YNFKEQ. CDR3 nucleotide sequence: TGTGCCAGCAGCCCAGGGACAGGCACAGATACGCAGTATTTT. Translated, it gives CASSPGTGTDTQYF.

This chain uses TRBV6-2 or TRBV6-3 with TRBJ2-1, with D possibly being TRBD2 (6 bases). From germline, CDR1 is MNHEY and CDR2 SVGEGT. The CDR3 has 12 residues. Trimming removed 4 bases from V and 7 bases from J, with 8 bases in between. The CDR3 is CASSFAGNEQFF. The CDR3 nucleotides read TGTGCCAGCAGTTTCGCGGGGAATGAGCAGTTCTTC.

The table lists this clone with a few counts. The chain recombines TRBV18 with TRBJ2-5; D gene ambiguous. The ends were cut back, 3 bases at V and 2 bases at J, with 7 bases in the middle. Germline V lookup: CDR1 KGHSH, CDR2 LQKENI. The CDR3 has 13 amino acids. CDR3 coding DNA: TGTGCCAGCTCACCCACACGACAAGAGACCCAGTACTTC. This codes for CASSPTRQETQYF.

Only one count was recorded for this clone. The gene calls are TRBV7-9 and TRBJ2-4, with 8 bases matching TRBD2. CDR1 is SEHNR and CDR2 is FQNEAQ in the germline V gene (reference sequence). Unmatched junction bases numbered 14, after V lost 1 base and J lost 9 bases. The CDR3 loop spans 17 amino acids. As DNA, the CDR3 is TGTGCCAGCAGCTTAGTGGGTAGTAGCGGGGAGAGGAGCATTCAGTACTTC. This codes for CASSLVGSSGERSIQYF.

This clone has a single count. The rearrangement links TRBV3-1 (or the pseudogene TRBV3-2) to TRBJ2-5; either TRBD1 or TRBD2 may fit D (5 bases each). The germline CDR1 and CDR2 sequences are LGHDT and YNNKEL (reference sequence). The CDR3 length is 13 residues. Trimming pared 11 bases from V and 3 bases from J, leaving 16 bases between. DNA for the CDR3: TGTGCCTCGGGGCCTAGTGTCGAAGAGACCCAGTACTTC. As protein: CASGPSVEETQYF.

The chain uses TRBV7-9 and TRBJ2-1, with 7 bases that match TRBD2. The CDR3 covers 15 residues. CDR1 and CDR2 (germline): SEHNR, FQNEAQ (reference sequence). J gave up 3 bases and V 5 bases, and 7 bases lay outside the gene matches. The CDR3 bases are TGTGCCAGCAGCCAGGGTGGCGGGGGCTACAATGAGCAGTTCTTC. Protein product: CASSQGGGGYNEQFF.

V usage is TRBV10-3 and J usage is TRBJ2-3; 8 bases are shared with TRBD2. The V gene end was trimmed by 3 bases and the J gene end by 1 base; junction bases not matched to a gene: 6. There are 16 residues in the CDR3. Germline V lookup: CDR1 ENHRY, CDR2 SYGVKD. As DNA, the CDR3 is TGTGCCATCAGTGATTACGGGGGGGGAGGCACAGATACGCAGTATTTT. This sequence encodes CAISDYGGGGTDTQYF.

This clone was seen a single time. The genes are TRBV3-1 (or the pseudogene TRBV3-2) and TRBJ2-5; the D gene is possibly TRBD1 (6 bases). CDR3 length: 15 residues. In germline, CDR1 is LGHDT, CDR2 YNNKEL (reference sequence). V lost 4 bases to trimming and J lost 7 bases, with 19 bases between them. Written as DNA, the CDR3 is TGTGCCAGCAGCCTCTATACAGGGTCTATTGGGACCCAGTACTTC. It specifies CASSLYTGSIGTQYF.

The V call is TRBV4-1, the J call TRBJ2-7; D tentatively fits TRBD1 or TRBD2 (5 bases each). Germline V gives CDR1 MGHRA, CDR2 YSYEKL. V was clipped by 6 bases and J by 0 bases, with 21 bases between them. The CDR3 covers 17 residues. The CDR3 loop is CASSRDGGSFSSYEQYF. The DNA of the CDR3 is TGCGCCAGCAGTCGGGACGGAGGATCCTTTAGCTCCTACGAGCAGTACTTC.

Notes on this clone: A read error may account for a junction end that differs from germline. The gene calls are TRBV5-1 and TRBJ2-2; no clear D. CDR1 and CDR2 from the germline V gene are SGHRS and YFSETQ. The CDR3 runs to 14 residues. The CDR3 DNA sequence: TGCGCCAGCAGCCCGACCAGTAGCACCGTGGAGCTGTTTTTT. It yields the protein CASSPTSSTVELFF.

The chain couples TRBV2 to TRBJ1-1; a possible D gene is TRBD1 (5 bases). Trimming took off 1 base at V and 1 base at J, with 10 bases between the two ends. Looked up from germline, CDR1 is SNHLY and CDR2 is FYNNEI. The CDR3 spans 15 residues. CDR3 loop: CASSEVAQGNTEAFF. The DNA of the CDR3 is TGTGCCAGCAGTGAAGTCGCTCAGGGGAACACTGAAGCTTTCTTT.

This clone came up once. The J gene is TRBJ1-4, the V gene TRBV7-2, with TRBD1 as a possible D gene (6 bases). Germline assignment: CDR1 SGHTA and CDR2 FQGNSA. The CDR3 covers 14 residues. The V end was cut by 1 base, the J end by 7 bases, with 10 bases between. The CDR3 DNA is TGTGCCAGCAGCTTAGGGTACAGGGCTGAAAAACTGTTTTTT. Translating it yields CASSLGYRAEKLFF.

This chain connects TRBV5-1 to TRBJ1-1; unclear D gene. The germline gives CDR1 SGHRS, CDR2 YFSETQ. The CDR3 sequence is 13 residues long. V lost 4 bases to trimming and J lost 6 bases, with 13 bases between them. This chain's CDR3 is CASSPDPVPEAFF. DNA for the CDR3: TGCGCCAGCAGCCCCGATCCAGTCCCTGAAGCTTTCTTT.

This chain joins TRBV3-1 (or the pseudogene TRBV3-2) and TRBJ2-7; D remains ambiguous. Germline CDR1 LGHDT, CDR2 YNNKEL (reference sequence). The CDR3 is 12 amino acids. The V gene lost 4 bases and the J gene lost 5 bases, with 9 bases spanning the gap. The CDR3 protein is CASSLLSHEQYF. The CDR3 DNA reads TGTGCCAGCAGCCTCCTAAGCCACGAGCAGTACTTC.

This rearrangement joins TRBV5-1 to TRBJ2-5; TRBD2 might be the D (5 bases). The ends were cut back, 4 bases at V and 5 bases at J, with 15 bases in the middle. This CDR3 has 14 residues. Germline CDR1 reads SGHRS; CDR2 reads YFSETQ. The CDR3: CASSGTSPLETQYF. In DNA, the CDR3 is TGCGCCAGCAGCGGAACTAGTCCGCTGGAGACCCAGTACTTC.

This rearrangement joins TRBV6-4 to TRBJ2-5, with a possible D match to TRBD1 (6 bases). Trimming removed 7 bases at V and 9 bases at J, with 21 bases between. CDR1 and CDR2 from the germline V gene are MRHNA and SNTAGT. The CDR3 is 14 amino acids. The CDR3 is CASTRCRGVASQYF. Written as DNA, the CDR3 is TGTGCCAGCACCCGCTGCAGGGGTGTCGCGTCCCAGTACTTC.

This clone was seen a single time. This chain connects TRBV5-1 to TRBJ2-2; possibly TRBD1 for D (6 bases). Trimming left V 4 bases short and J 5 bases short, with 21 bases between. Germline-derived CDR1 and CDR2 are SGHRS and YFSETQ. This CDR3 region has 17 residues. This chain's CDR3 is CASSPLTTGTTTGELFF. The DNA for the CDR3 is TGCGCCAGCAGCCCTCTAACCACCGGGACAACTACCGGGGAGCTGTTTTTT. The variable domain in full, completed from reference TRBV5-1 and TRBJ2-2, reads KAGVTQTPRYLIKTRGQQVTLSCSPISGHRSVSWYQQTPGQGLQFLFEYFSETQRNKGNFPGRFSGRQFSNSRSEMNVSTLELGDSALYLCASSPLTTGTTTGELFFGEGSRLTVL.

The chain joins TRBV3-1 (or the pseudogene TRBV3-2) to TRBJ2-1, with 7 bases fitting TRBD2. Germline V CDR1 and CDR2: LGHDT, YNNKEL (reference sequence). This CDR3 contains 14 residues. Trimming at V came to 3 bases and at J to 4 bases, leaving 3 bases not matched to a gene. CDR3 nucleotides: TGTGCCAGCAGCCAGGGACTACTTTACAATGAGCAGTTCTTC. Its translation is CASSQGLLYNEQFF.

The V gene is TRBV5-3, the J gene TRBJ1-5; the match to TRBD1 covers 10 bases. TRBV5-3 is noted as an ORF with a role that remains uncertain. Trimming cost V 3 bases and J 7 bases; bases outside gene matches: 4. The CDR3 length is 14 residues. The CDR3 DNA is TGTGCCAGAAGCTCTGGACAGGGGGAGCAGCCCCAGCATTTT. Translating gives CARSSGQGEQPQHF.